A selection of T cell receptor beta chains follows, all from one sample in a study of OX40 agonist ivuxolimab in advanced cancers. Sequencing used immunoSEQ multiplex PCR; TCRdb keeps in-frame clones, though not all of them. The table has 95,000 to 150,000 clones, 93% seen once. This specimen consisted of CD4+ or CD8+ T cells sorted from blood, obtained in a trial of the OX40 agonist ivuxolimab. These receptors were obtained from an adult with an advanced solid tumor such as melanoma, head and neck, liver or kidney cancer. The CDR3 runs from the conserved cysteine through the conserved F or W. The D gene is left open where the match is weak. Not all rows give a size; the values are once, few, many and, for expanded clones, a class.

J | D | V | size | CDR3 | DNA
TRBJ2-5 | TRBD1 | TRBV29-1 | NA | CSLGQAQETQYF | TGCAGCCTAGGACAGGCACAAGAGACCCAGTACTTC
TRBJ2-3 | NA | TRBV25-1 | NA | CATTGLPSTDTQYF | TGTGCCACCACGGGCCTCCCTAGCACAGATACGCAGTATTTT
TRBJ2-3 | TRBD2 | TRBV5-1 | NA | CASSRGRADTQYF | TGCGCCAGCAGCCGAGGGAGGGCAGATACGCAGTATTTT
TRBJ2-1 | NA | TRBV5-1 | once | CASSLVDSEQFF | TGCGCCAGCAGCTTGGTGGACAGTGAGCAGTTCTTC
TRBJ2-1 | TRBD1 | TRBV5-4 | NA | CASSPDRASYNEQFF | TGTGCCAGCAGCCCAGACAGGGCGTCCTACAATGAGCAGTTCTTC
TRBJ2-7 | TRBD2 | TRBV4-3 | NA | CASSQDSPGIGFLGGSSYEQYF | TGCGCCAGCAGCCAAGACTCACCAGGTATTGGGTTCTTAGGCGGGAGCTCCTACGAGCAGTACTTC
TRBJ1-4 | NA | TRBV5-1 | NA | CASRRTDRTNEKLFF | TGCGCCAGCAGGAGGACCGACCGCACTAATGAAAAACTGTTTTTT
TRBJ2-5 | NA | TRBV18 | NA | CASSRPGPSPGTQYF | TGTGCCAGCTCACGACCGGGACCCAGCCCAGGGACCCAGTACTTC
TRBJ2-1 | TRBD2 | TRBV5-1 | NA | CASSPRTSGGAVKRFF | TGCGCCAGCAGCCCCCGGACTAGCGGGGGGGCGGTTAAAAGGTTCTTC
TRBJ2-1 | TRBD1 | TRBV11-2 | NA | CASQRGRGHYNEQFF | TGTGCCAGCCAAAGGGGCAGGGGGCACTACAATGAGCAGTTCTTC
TRBJ1-5 | NA | TRBV7-8 | NA | CASSLVGQQPQHF | TGTGCCAGCAGCTTAGTAGGACAGCAGCCCCAGCATTTT
TRBJ1-2 | TRBD1 | TRBV2 | NA | CASNPTGNYGYTF | TGTGCCAGCAATCCGACAGGGAACTATGGCTACACCTTC
TRBJ2-5 | NA | TRBV11-2 | NA | CASSSSLLPYQETQYF | TGTGCCAGCAGCTCGAGTCTTCTACCGTACCAAGAGACCCAGTACTTC
TRBJ1-2 | NA | TRBV5-1 | NA | CASSPGRSPGGGYTF | TGCGCCAGCAGCCCCGGACGGAGCCCGGGAGGGGGCTACACCTTC
TRBJ2-1 | TRBD2 | TRBV5-5 | NA | CASSWTSGGAVEQFF | TGTGCCAGCAGCTGGACTAGCGGGGGGGCCGTTGAGCAGTTCTTC
TRBJ2-3 | TRBD1 | TRBV28 | NA | CASRPQGGTDTQYF | TGTGCCAGCAGGCCCCAGGGGGGCACAGATACGCAGTATTTT
TRBJ2-3 | TRBD1 | TRBV19 | NA | CASSNDRALSTDTQYF | TGTGCCAGTAGTAATGACAGGGCCTTAAGCACAGATACGCAGTATTTT
TRBJ2-7 | NA | TRBV28 | NA | CASSLGGYEQYF | TGTGCCAGCAGTTTGGGGGGCTACGAGCAGTACTTC
TRBJ1-5 | NA | TRBV4-3 | once | CASSLRTNQPQHF | TGCGCCAGCAGTCTAAGGACCAATCAGCCCCAGCATTTT
TRBJ1-2 | TRBD1 | TRBV6-1 | NA | CATEDRTLWGYTF | TGTGCCACCGAGGACAGGACCCTATGGGGCTACACCTTC